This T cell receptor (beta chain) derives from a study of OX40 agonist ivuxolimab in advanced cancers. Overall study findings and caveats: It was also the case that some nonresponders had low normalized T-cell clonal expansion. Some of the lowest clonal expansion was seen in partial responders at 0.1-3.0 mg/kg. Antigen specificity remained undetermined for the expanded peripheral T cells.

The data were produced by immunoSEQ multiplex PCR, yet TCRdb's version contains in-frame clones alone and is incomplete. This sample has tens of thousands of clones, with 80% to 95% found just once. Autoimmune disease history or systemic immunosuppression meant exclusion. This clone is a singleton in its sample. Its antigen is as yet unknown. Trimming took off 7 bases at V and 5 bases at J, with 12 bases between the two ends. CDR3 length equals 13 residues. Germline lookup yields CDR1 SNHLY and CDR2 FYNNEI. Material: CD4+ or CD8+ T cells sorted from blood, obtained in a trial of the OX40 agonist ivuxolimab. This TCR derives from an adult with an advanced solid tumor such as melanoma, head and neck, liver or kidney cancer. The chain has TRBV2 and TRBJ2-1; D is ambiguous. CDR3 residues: CASTNIRDNEQFF. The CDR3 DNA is TGTGCCAGCACTAACATTAGGGACAATGAGCAGTTCTTC.